Detailed here is one T cell receptor (beta chain). TCRdb's copy holds only in-frame clones and misses some; the assay was immunoSEQ multiplex PCR. The sample consists of around 21,000 clones, roughly 89% of them appearing once. V lost 4 bases, J lost 6 bases, and 22 bases lay in between. Per germline, CDR1 MGHRA and CDR2 YSYEKL. The CDR3 consists of 16 residues. This record comes from a study of T cell changes during pregnancy in multiple sclerosis. The source of this sequence is a female donor with multiple sclerosis, enrolled in a pregnancy study. Sequencing was performed on CD8+ T cells from peripheral blood mononuclear cells, taken in the first trimester of pregnancy. V gene TRBV4-1 combines with J gene TRBJ2-7, with D perhaps TRBD1 (6 bases). The CDR3 is CASSPSYPGDRIEQYF. CDR3 in DNA: TGCGCCAGCAGCCCCTCCTACCCAGGGGATCGGATCGAGCAGTACTTC.